This TCR beta chain was captured by sequencing in a study of sequential checkpoint blockade in melanoma. Described treatment: randomized to nivolumab then ipilimumab (arm A) or the reverse (arm B). Assay used: immunoSEQ multiplex PCR; TCRdb lists only in-frame clones, some missing. The table records around 2,800 clones, around a third of them present only once. Per germline, CDR1 GTSNPN and CDR2 SVGIG (reference sequence). The CDR3 is 22 residues long. With 0 bases removed from V and 0 bases from J, the gap between germline ends came to 27 bases. The source material was tumor tissue (inferred from file names), sampled from a patient given nivolumab and ipilimumab in sequence. The receptor was isolated from a human donor with melanoma. This chain joins TRBV30 and TRBJ2-6; TRBD1 is a possible D gene (6 bases). The chain's CDR3 is CAWSVRGRRQVPTYSGANVLTF. Written as DNA, the CDR3 is TGTGCCTGGAGTGTACGGGGTAGGAGACAGGTCCCAACTTACTCTGGGGCCAACGTCCTGACTTTC.